The 20 T cell receptor beta chains given below trace back to one sample, sequenced in a study of cytomegalovirus exposure and HLA in healthy donors. The study ran its PCR with 60 Vbeta and 13 Jbeta primers. Method: immunoSEQ multiplex PCR; TCRdb's copy keeps in-frame clones and lacks some. The sample lists around 120,000 clones, about three quarters seen once, with 6.3% in the top ten. Sequenced input: PBMCs. The receptors were gathered from a woman aged 40 to 50 in good health and CMV-seronegative.

In DNA form, the CDR3 reads TGTGCCAGCAGCGTAGACGTGGGCCACACTGAAGCTTTCTTT. As protein: CASSVDVGHTEAFF. This chain uses TRBV9 with TRBJ1-1; unclear D gene. The ends were cut back, 0 bases at V and 3 bases at J, with 9 bases in the middle. CDR3 length equals 14 residues. From germline, CDR1 is SGDLS and CDR2 YYNGEE.

This clone has a handful of counts. The chain couples TRBV6-1 to TRBJ1-1, with 8 positions matching TRBD1. CDR1 is MNHNS, CDR2 SASEGT, per germline. With 6 bases clipped from V and 2 bases from J, the junction kept 5 bases outside the gene matches. The CDR3 contains 14 residues. In DNA, the CDR3 is TGTGCCAGCAGCCAGGGGGCGGAAAACACTGAAGCTTTCTTT. Its translation is CASSQGAENTEAFF.

The gene calls are TRBV19 and TRBJ2-1; possible D gene TRBD2, 6 bases. CDR1 LNHDA and CDR2 SQIVND come from the germline V gene (reference sequence). The CDR3 contains 15 residues. V was cut by 1 base and J by 6 bases, with 13 bases left in between. The CDR3 region is CASSIVRDSPNEQFF. As DNA, the CDR3 is TGTGCCAGTAGTATAGTGAGGGACTCCCCCAATGAGCAGTTCTTC.

To note about this clone: The junction differs from germline at one of its ends, possibly a read error. This chain uses TRBV7-9 with TRBJ2-7; D ambiguous. Germline CDR1 and CDR2: SEHNR and FQNEAQ (reference sequence). This CDR3 contains 13 residues. The CDR3 DNA sequence: TGTACCAGCAGCTTTAACGGAGTTTACGAGCAGTACTTC. Its translation is CTSSFNGVYEQYF.

The V and J genes are TRBV11-1 and TRBJ2-1; D might be TRBD1 (6 bases). Germline V lookup: CDR1 SGHAT, CDR2 FQDESV (reference sequence). Trimming took 2 bases from V and 8 from J, leaving 7 bases between them. The CDR3 loop spans 12 amino acids. The CDR3 protein is CASSLNRDEQFF. In nucleotides, the CDR3 is TGTGCCAGCAGCTTAAACAGGGATGAGCAGTTCTTC.

CDR3 sequence (DNA): TGTGCCAGCAGCTTGGAACTAGCGGGAGTGCGTGAGCAGTACTTC. This translates into CASSLELAGVREQYF. The V gene is TRBV7-3, the J gene TRBJ2-7; 11 nucleotides match TRBD2. Germline CDR1 is SGHTA and CDR2 is FQGTGA. The CDR3 sequence is 15 residues long. The trim removed 3 bases at V and 7 bases at J, leaving 8 bases unmatched.

The V call is TRBV10-1, the J call TRBJ1-3; D is undetermined. V was clipped by 4 bases and J by 0 bases, with 7 bases between them. Germline assignment: CDR1 WNHNN and CDR2 SYGVQD (reference sequence). This CDR3 contains 14 residues. DNA for the CDR3: TGCGCCAGCAGTGGCGGGGTCTCTGGAAACACCATATATTTT. Translated, it gives CASSGGVSGNTIYF.

This clone has a single count. The rearrangement links TRBV11-2 to TRBJ2-1, with a possible D match to TRBD1 (5 bases). This CDR3 contains 13 residues. V was cut by 5 bases and J by 10 bases, with 15 bases left in between. From germline, CDR1 is SGHAT and CDR2 FQNNGV. This CDR3 reads CASSPRQILEQFF. CDR3 bases: TGTGCCAGCAGCCCCAGACAGATCTTAGAGCAGTTCTTC. The variable domain in full, completed from reference TRBV11-2 and TRBJ2-1, reads EAGVAQSPRYKIIEKRQSVAFWCNPISGHATLYWYQQILGQGPKLLIQFQNNGVVDDSQLPKDRFSAERLKGVDSTLKIQPAKLEDSAVYLCASSPRQILEQFFGPGTRLTVL.

The CDR3 sequence: CASSILGTANTEAFF. Written as DNA, the CDR3 is TGTGCCAGCAGCATCCTCGGGACAGCGAACACTGAAGCTTTCTTT. This chain uses TRBV27 with TRBJ1-1, with 7 positions matching TRBD1. J lost 1 base, V lost 6 bases, and 8 bases had no gene match. This CDR3 contains 15 residues. CDR1 is MNHEY, CDR2 SMNVEV, per germline (reference sequence).

The CDR3 here is CASSRLLQRGGNTGELFF. The CDR3 coding sequence is TGTGCCAGCAGCCGACTCCTACAGCGGGGAGGGAACACCGGGGAGCTGTTTTTT. The V call is TRBV4-2, the J call TRBJ2-2, with 7 bases that match TRBD2. V lost 4 bases and J lost 1; bases outside the gene matches: 12. The CDR3 sequence is 18 residues long. Germline V gene data show CDR1 as LGHNA and CDR2 as YNFKEQ.

This clone has only one observation. Here the CDR3 reads CASSLGWTGGVETQYF. The CDR3 DNA reads TGTGCCAGCAGCTTAGGGTGGACAGGGGGCGTCGAGACCCAGTACTTC. The rearrangement links TRBV7-2 to TRBJ2-5; 11 bases are a match to TRBD1. V shed 1 base, J shed 5 bases, and the junction held 6 bases outside the gene matches. The CDR3 has 16 residues. Germline lookup yields CDR1 SGHTA and CDR2 FQGNSA.

The rearrangement uses TRBV28 and TRBJ1-2; a possible D gene is TRBD1 (6 bases). This CDR3 comprises 13 residues. Germline CDR1 is MDHEN and CDR2 is SYDVKM. The ends were cut back, 4 bases at V and 5 bases at J, with 11 bases in the middle. This chain's CDR3 is CASSSTGIYGYTF. CDR3 coding DNA: TGTGCCAGCAGTTCCACAGGGATTTATGGCTACACCTTC.

V is TRBV27 and J is TRBJ2-3; no firm D call. From germline, CDR1 is MNHEY and CDR2 SMNVEV (reference sequence). V lost 4 bases, J lost 6 bases, and 5 bases lay in between. CDR3 length equals 11 residues. CDR3 loop: CASSSSDTQYF. As DNA, the CDR3 is TGTGCCAGCAGTTCCTCTGATACGCAGTATTTT.

The chain couples TRBV27 to TRBJ2-7; 8 positions match TRBD2. V lost 4 bases to trimming and J lost 6 bases; unmatched junction nucleotides: 11. Germline V gene data show CDR1 as MNHEY and CDR2 as SMNVEV (reference sequence). CDR3 length equals 15 residues. This CDR3 reads CASSSLSGAGGEQYF. The CDR3 coding sequence is TGTGCCAGCAGTTCCCTCTCAGGCGCGGGGGGCGAGCAGTACTTC.

The chain recombines TRBV28 with TRBJ2-5, with D maybe TRBD1 (6 bases). This CDR3 has 14 amino acids. The V gene's germline CDR1 is MDHEN and CDR2 SYDVKM. Trimming took 5 bases from V and 4 from J, leaving 14 bases between them. CDR3 coding DNA: TGTGCCAGCAGTCCCTCACAGGGTCCAGAGACCCAGTACTTC. Residues: CASSPSQGPETQYF. Full variable domain (remainder filled in from reference TRBV28 and TRBJ2-5): DVKVTQSSRYLVKRTGEKVFLECVQDMDHENMFWYRQDPGLGLRLIYFSYDVKMKEKGDIPEGYSVSREKKERFSLILESASTNQTSMYLCASSPSQGPETQYFGPGTRLLVL.

The V gene is TRBV5-1, the J gene TRBJ2-7, with 9 bases fitting TRBD2. CDR1 SGHRS and CDR2 YFSETQ come from the germline V gene. This CDR3 contains 15 residues. The J segment lost 6 bases and the V segment lost 0 bases, leaving 7 bases of the junction unmatched. The CDR3 is CASSLGAQRGAEQYF. The DNA for the CDR3 is TGCGCCAGCAGCTTGGGAGCACAGCGGGGGGCCGAGCAGTACTTC.

This clone appeared once. The V call is TRBV7-9, the J call TRBJ2-6; the D is unclear. In germline, CDR1 is SEHNR, CDR2 FQNEAQ (reference sequence). CDR3 length: 14 amino acids. Trimming took off 8 bases at V and 0 bases at J, with 8 bases between the two ends. In nucleotides, the CDR3 is TGTGCCAGCGGAGCCCCCTCTGGGGCCAACGTCCTGACTTTC. Protein sequence: CASGAPSGANVLTF.

This clone was seen a few times. This chain uses TRBV6-5 with TRBJ2-3; 7 bases map to TRBD2. Germline CDR1 MNHEY, CDR2 SVGAGI. The V segment lost 6 bases and the J segment 5 bases; nucleotides outside the gene matches: 8. The length of the CDR3 is 14 residues. The CDR3 loop is CASRMVGGIDTQYF. CDR3 in DNA: TGTGCCAGCAGGATGGTGGGAGGGATAGATACGCAGTATTTT.

The chain has TRBV28 and TRBJ2-1, with a tentative D call TRBD1 (6 bases). V gave up 3 bases and J gave up 5 bases, with 14 bases separating them. This CDR3 comprises 15 residues. Germline assignment: CDR1 MDHEN and CDR2 SYDVKM. In DNA form, the CDR3 reads TGTGCCAGCAGTTTCGCAGGGGCGCGAGACAATGAGCAGTTCTTC. It codes for CASSFAGARDNEQFF.

Comments on this clone: The conserved final phenylalanine or tryptophan is absent from the CDR3, which likely points to a read error. This rearrangement joins TRBV5-8 to TRBJ1-2, with 7 bases matching TRBD1. Germline loops: CDR1 SGHTS, CDR2 YDEGEE. This CDR3 region has 13 residues. V gave up 4 bases and J gave up 5 bases; unmatched junction bases: 5. The CDR3 bases are TGTGCCAGCAGCCCGGACAGGATTTATGGCTACACCCTC. Its translation: CASSPDRIYGYTL.